This T cell receptor beta chain was retrieved from a study of cytomegalovirus exposure and HLA in healthy donors. A few counts support this clone. Its antigen is still unknown. The same CDR3 also results from other DNA sequences found in this sample. Germline CDR1 reads SGHTA; CDR2 reads FQGNSA. V was clipped by 1 base and J by 2 bases, with 12 bases between them. This CDR3 comprises 15 residues. The PCR used 60 Vbeta and 13 Jbeta primers. Assay used: immunoSEQ multiplex PCR; TCRdb lists only in-frame clones, some missing. The table has about 190,000 clones, 75% to 90% seen once. Study-wide results and limits: For most TCR beta V segments, an earlier analysis put the productive rate at about 87% or about 30% of the time. As a later analysis revealed, the rate of TCR association differed by HLA locus, with DRB1 most and HLA-C fewest. An assumption of roughly uniform sequencing depth across donors underlay the presence/absence analyses.

Sequences were obtained from PBMCs. The TCR was taken from a boy younger than 10 in good health and CMV-seronegative. The rearrangement uses TRBV7-2 and TRBJ2-7, with a possible D match to TRBD2 (7 bases). The CDR3 sequence is CASSLVGGDTYEQYF. CDR3 coding DNA: TGTGCCAGCAGCTTAGTGGGGGGGGACACCTACGAGCAGTACTTC.